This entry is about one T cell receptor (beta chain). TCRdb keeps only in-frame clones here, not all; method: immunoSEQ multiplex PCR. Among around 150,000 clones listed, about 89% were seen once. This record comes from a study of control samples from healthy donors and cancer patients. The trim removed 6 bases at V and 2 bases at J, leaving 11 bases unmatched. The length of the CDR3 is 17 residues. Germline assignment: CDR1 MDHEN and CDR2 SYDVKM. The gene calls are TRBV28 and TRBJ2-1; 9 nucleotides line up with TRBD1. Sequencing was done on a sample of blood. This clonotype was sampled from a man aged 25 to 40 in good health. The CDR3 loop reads CASRSTGTGLPYNEQFF. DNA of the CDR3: TGTGCCAGCAGGTCGACCGGGACAGGGCTACCCTACAATGAGCAGTTCTTC.